These 27 T cell receptor beta chains share one sample of origin, sequenced in a study of blood T cell repertoires in COVID-19. Profiling relied on immunoSEQ multiplex PCR, and the TCRdb table lists in-frame clones only, not all of them. The repertoire consists of about 140,000 clones, with approximately 87% occurring once and the leading ten covering roughly 4%. The material sequenced was peripheral blood. The source of these receptors is a woman in her thirties or forties with acute or convalescent COVID-19.

The CDR3 DNA sequence: TGTGCCAGTAGTATGTGGGCCTTAAACACTGAAGCTTTCTTT. Encoded protein: CASSMWALNTEAFF. The chain employs TRBV19 and TRBJ1-1; D is unclear. There are 14 residues in the CDR3. Deletions cut 3 bases from V and 2 bases from J, with 10 bases between. Germline lookup yields CDR1 LNHDA and CDR2 SQIVND (reference sequence). Complete variable domain (other parts from reference TRBV19 and TRBJ1-1): DGGITQSPKYLFRKEGQNVTLSCEQNLNHDAMYWYRQDPGQGLRLIYYSQIVNDFQKGDIAEGYSVSREKKESFPLTVTSAQKNPTAFYLCASSMWALNTEAFFGQGTRLTVV.

The chain recombines TRBV6-6 with TRBJ1-6; unclear D gene. Germline lookup yields CDR1 MNHNY and CDR2 SVGAGI (reference sequence). The germline V and J ends were trimmed by 2 bases and 9 bases, with 14 bases remaining between them. There are 15 residues in the CDR3. This CDR3 reads CASSYEGIGSSPLHF. Here the CDR3 DNA reads TGTGCCAGCAGTTACGAGGGTATAGGTTCTTCACCCCTCCACTTT.

This rearrangement joins TRBV10-1 to TRBJ2-1, with D perhaps TRBD1 (8 bases). With 0 bases removed from V and 12 bases from J, the gap between germline ends came to 21 bases. From germline, CDR1 is WNHNN and CDR2 SYGVQD (reference sequence). The CDR3 runs 16 residues. CDR3 protein: CASSESKEDRGGGQFF. The DNA of the CDR3 is TGCGCCAGCAGTGAGTCGAAGGAAGACAGGGGAGGGGGGCAGTTCTTC.

This clone was seen just once. The V gene is TRBV5-6, the J gene TRBJ1-2; possible D gene TRBD1, 5 bases. This CDR3 has 15 amino acids. The germline V gene encodes CDR1 SGHDT and CDR2 YYEEEE. Trimming took 4 bases from V and 4 from J, leaving 17 bases between them. The CDR3 sequence: CASSNPPTGTYGYTF. The CDR3, as DNA: TGTGCCAGCAGCAACCCCCCTACAGGTACCTATGGCTACACCTTC.

V and J are TRBV15 and TRBJ2-1; 8 nucleotides align to TRBD1. Germline V lookup: CDR1 LNHNV, CDR2 YYDKDF (reference sequence). After removal of 5 bases from V and 4 bases from J, the junction contained 10 bases not matched to a gene. The CDR3 covers 16 residues. The DNA for the CDR3 is TGTGCCACCAGCCCGCGACAGGGGATCTTTTACAATGAGCAGTTCTTC. This gives the protein CATSPRQGIFYNEQFF.

The rearrangement links TRBV7-3 to TRBJ1-6; D perhaps matches TRBD1 (5 bases). Trimming took 0 bases from V and 8 from J, leaving 8 bases between them. Looked up from germline, CDR1 is SGHTA and CDR2 is FQGTGA. This CDR3 is built from 14 residues. The chain's CDR3 is CASSLTRGDSPLHF. CDR3 bases: TGTGCCAGCAGCTTAACTCGGGGGGATTCACCCCTCCACTTT. Supplemented by reference TRBV7-3 and TRBJ1-6, the full variable domain reads GAGVSQTPSNKVTEKGKYVELRCDPISGHTALYWYRQSLGQGPEFLIYFQGTGAADDSGLPNDRFFAVRPEGSVSTLKIQRTERGDSAVYLCASSLTRGDSPLHFGNGTRLTVT.

V gene TRBV5-6 combines with J gene TRBJ2-3, with TRBD2 matching over 8 bases. The CDR3 is made up of 18 amino acids. After removal of 4 bases from V and 0 bases from J, the junction contained 13 bases not matched to a gene. The germline gives CDR1 SGHDT, CDR2 YYEEEE. CDR3 bases: TGTGCCAGCAGCCCCGCAGGGACTAGGGGCACGAGCACAGATACGCAGTATTTT. It is translated as CASSPAGTRGTSTDTQYF.

The genes are TRBV6-5 and TRBJ1-2; D not resolved. Germline CDR1 reads MNHEY; CDR2 reads SVGAGI. The CDR3 contains 13 residues. Trimming cost V 0 bases and J 8 bases, with 10 bases left between them. CDR3 nucleotides: TGTGCCAGCAGTTACTCGGAGGGCCTGGGCTACACCTTC. Translation gives CASSYSEGLGYTF.

This sequence joins TRBV10-3 and TRBJ1-2, with TRBD1 matching over 7 bases. This CDR3 region has 14 residues. Trimming at V came to 3 bases and at J to 6 bases, leaving 7 bases not matched to a gene. Germline values: CDR1 ENHRY, CDR2 SYGVKD. In nucleotides, the CDR3 is TGTGCCATCAGTGACGGAGGGGGCGGGGATGGCTACACCTTC. Translating gives CAISDGGGGDGYTF.

The rearrangement links TRBV19 to TRBJ1-2; D is undetermined. The CDR3 contains 14 residues. V was pared by 5 bases and J by 4 bases, with 14 bases between. Germline V gives CDR1 LNHDA, CDR2 SQIVND (reference sequence). CDR3 region: CASSPRGPLYGYTF. The CDR3 DNA follows: TGTGCCAGTAGTCCCCGTGGGCCCCTCTATGGCTACACCTTC.

This clone was detected a few times. The genes are TRBV6-1 and TRBJ1-2; unclear D gene. The CDR3 sequence is 14 residues long. In germline, CDR1 is MNHNS, CDR2 SASEGT. V lost 2 bases to trimming and J lost 0 bases, with 7 bases between them. The DNA of the CDR3 is TGTGCCAGCAGTGAATTTGTAGCTAACTATGGCTACACCTTC. The encoded protein is CASSEFVANYGYTF.

The chain combines TRBV7-6 with TRBJ2-7, with a tentative D call TRBD2 (6 bases). The CDR3 sequence is 14 residues long. The germline gives CDR1 SGHVS, CDR2 FNYEAQ. V was cut by 4 bases and J by 3 bases, with 13 bases left in between. The CDR3 protein is CASSSGDGNYEQYF. CDR3 coding DNA: TGTGCCAGCAGCTCGGGGGACGGGAACTACGAGCAGTACTTC.

This chain uses TRBV19 with TRBJ1-5, with D possibly being TRBD1 (6 bases). V shed 6 bases and J shed 2 bases, with 14 bases lying between them. The CDR3 has 15 amino acids. The V gene's germline CDR1 is LNHDA and CDR2 SQIVND (reference sequence). The DNA of the CDR3 is TGTGCCAGTAGCAAACAGGGTTGGGGCAATCAGCCCCAGCATTTT. This sequence encodes CASSKQGWGNQPQHF.

As regards this clone: Germline is not matched at one junction end, which may reflect a read error. The rearrangement links TRBV6-6 to TRBJ2-1, with 8 bases identical to TRBD2. Germline V gene lookup returns CDR1 MNHNY and CDR2 SVGAGI (reference sequence). The CDR3 loop spans 16 amino acids. CDR3 protein: CASSYYPGLVDNEQFF. Written as DNA, the CDR3 is TGTGCCAGCAGTTACTACCCGGGACTAGTCGACAACGAGCAGTTCTTC.

The chain uses TRBV6-6 and TRBJ1-1; perhaps TRBD1 as D (6 bases). Germline CDR1 reads MNHNY; CDR2 reads SVGAGI (reference sequence). The CDR3 spans 15 residues. The V end was cut by 8 bases, the J end by 7 bases, with 23 bases between. CDR3 in DNA: TGTGCCAGCTGTGATAGGGGGTTGGCAGTAGGTGAAGCTTTCTTT. Residues: CASCDRGLAVGEAFF.

The genes are TRBV4-2 and TRBJ2-7, with 9 bases fitting TRBD2. The germline gives CDR1 LGHNA, CDR2 YNFKEQ. V was pared by 4 bases and J by 6 bases, with 22 bases of the junction left unmatched. This CDR3 region has 19 residues. In DNA, the CDR3 is TGTGCCAGCAGCCCCAGACGAGGGACTAGCTCTCCTTTGGACGGCGAGCAGTACTTC. Amino acids: CASSPRRGTSSPLDGEQYF.

At least ten counts were recorded for this clone. The chain combines TRBV7-6 with TRBJ1-6; 11 bases map to TRBD1. Trimming cost V 5 bases and J 11 bases; bases outside gene matches: 8. The CDR3 sequence is 15 residues long. Per the germline V gene, CDR1 is SGHVS and CDR2 is FNYEAQ. The chain's CDR3 is CASSPGTGGYTPLHF. Written as DNA, the CDR3 is TGTGCCAGCAGCCCAGGGACAGGGGGATATACACCCCTCCACTTT. Filled out from reference TRBV7-6 and TRBJ1-6, the complete variable domain reads GAGVSQSPRYKVTKRGQDVALRCDPISGHVSLYWYRQALGQGPEFLTYFNYEAQQDKSGLPNDRFSAERPEGSISTLTIQRTEQRDSAMYRCASSPGTGGYTPLHFGNGTRLTVT.

This chain links TRBV5-6 with TRBJ1-2; D possibly corresponds to TRBD1 (5 bases). Trimming removed 3 bases at V and 6 bases at J, with 15 bases between. The CDR3 consists of 14 residues. Per germline, CDR1 SGHDT and CDR2 YYEEEE. The CDR3 nucleotides are TGTGCCAGCAGCTCCAGGCAGGGAAGAGATGGCTACACCTTC. This translates into CASSSRQGRDGYTF.

V is TRBV7-3 and J is TRBJ1-2; 7 bases are shared with TRBD1. Germline V gives CDR1 SGHTA, CDR2 FQGTGA. Trimming took 5 bases from V and 7 from J; bases not matched to a gene: 10. The CDR3 length is 14 residues. CDR3 coding DNA: TGTGCCAGCAGCACACGGCCAGGGGGTTCTGGCTACACCTTC. This gives the protein CASSTRPGGSGYTF. Filled out from reference TRBV7-3 and TRBJ1-2, the complete variable domain reads GAGVSQTPSNKVTEKGKYVELRCDPISGHTALYWYRQSLGQGPEFLIYFQGTGAADDSGLPNDRFFAVRPEGSVSTLKIQRTERGDSAVYLCASSTRPGGSGYTFGSGTRLTVV.

The chain joins TRBV6-2 or TRBV6-3 to TRBJ2-7, with D unresolved. Deletions cut 6 bases from V and 3 bases from J, with 6 bases between. Germline loops: CDR1 MNHEY, CDR2 SVGEGT. CDR3 length: 11 residues. The CDR3, as DNA: TGTGCCAGCAGCCTCATCTACGAGCAGTACTTC. It yields the protein CASSLIYEQYF.

J is TRBJ1-1 and V is TRBV18, with 7 nucleotides matching TRBD1. Trimming at V came to 3 bases and at J to 7 bases, leaving 11 bases not matched to a gene. Germline V gene sequence: CDR1 KGHSH, CDR2 LQKENI. This CDR3 is 15 amino acids long. This CDR3 reads CASSPVRQGVLEAFF. The CDR3 DNA reads as TGTGCCAGCTCACCTGTTCGGCAGGGGGTTCTTGAAGCTTTCTTT.

The V gene is TRBV5-6, the J gene TRBJ1-3; D might be TRBD1 (5 bases). The CDR3 extends over 19 amino acids. Germline lookup yields CDR1 SGHDT and CDR2 YYEEEE. Trimming took 1 base from V and 2 from J, leaving 22 bases between them. The CDR3: CASSLLTDTIRPTGNTIYF. The DNA of the CDR3 is TGTGCCAGCAGCTTGTTAACGGACACCATCAGGCCCACTGGAAACACCATATATTTT.

CDR3 in DNA: TGTGCCAGTAGTATGGGGACAGGGAGCCTGAACAATGAGCAGTTCTTC. The encoded protein is CASSMGTGSLNNEQFF. The chain couples TRBV19 to TRBJ2-1; 9 nucleotides agree with TRBD1. CDR1 and CDR2 from the germline V gene are LNHDA and SQIVND (reference sequence). The CDR3 consists of 16 residues. V gave up 3 bases and J gave up 5 bases; unmatched junction bases: 8.

J is TRBJ2-3 and V is TRBV19, with a weak D call TRBD2 (5 bases). There are 14 residues in the CDR3. Deletions cut 3 bases from V and 4 bases from J, with 11 bases between. CDR1 and CDR2 (germline): LNHDA, SQIVND (reference sequence). The chain's CDR3 is CASSMVGRADTQYF. The CDR3 DNA reads as TGTGCCAGTAGTATGGTCGGGCGGGCAGATACGCAGTATTTT. The full variable domain, rest sourced from reference TRBV19 and TRBJ2-3, is DGGITQSPKYLFRKEGQNVTLSCEQNLNHDAMYWYRQDPGQGLRLIYYSQIVNDFQKGDIAEGYSVSREKKESFPLTVTSAQKNPTAFYLCASSMVGRADTQYFGPGTRLTVL.

The chain joins TRBV30 to TRBJ2-7; weak D call: TRBD2 (6 bases). The CDR3 runs to 13 residues. Trimming removed 3 bases from V and 7 bases from J, with 16 bases in between. Germline-derived CDR1 and CDR2 are GTSNPN and SVGIG (reference sequence). CDR3 in amino acids: CAWSSMEGWEQYF. CDR3 nucleotide sequence: TGTGCCTGGAGCTCGATGGAGGGTTGGGAGCAGTACTTC.

The rearrangement links TRBV5-6 to TRBJ1-1; D is unresolved. The V gene lost 0 bases and the J gene lost 0 bases, with 15 bases spanning the gap. Germline CDR1 is SGHDT and CDR2 is YYEEEE. The CDR3 extends over 17 amino acids. Written as DNA, the CDR3 is TGTGCCAGCAGCTTGGGCCCCCCTACGAAGATGAACACTGAAGCTTTCTTT. Protein sequence: CASSLGPPTKMNTEAFF.

The chain combines TRBV4-1 with TRBJ1-2, with a tentative D call TRBD1 (6 bases). Germline lookup yields CDR1 MGHRA and CDR2 YSYEKL. The CDR3 extends over 16 amino acids. V shed 3 bases and J shed 1 base, with 15 bases lying between them. CDR3: CASSQAYTGNNYGYTF. CDR3 nucleotides: TGCGCCAGCAGCCAGGCCTACACAGGGAATAACTATGGCTACACCTTC.